The present T cell receptor beta chain was sequenced within a study of blood T cell repertoires in COVID-19. As for the study in general: Samples taken during acute and convalescent COVID-19 were collected in the United States, Italy and Spain.

The germline V gene has CDR1 MNHNY and CDR2 SVGAGI (reference sequence). V was cut by 5 bases and J by 1 base, with 13 bases left in between. This CDR3 is built from 15 residues. Profiling relied on immunoSEQ multiplex PCR, and the TCRdb table lists in-frame clones only, not all of them. Here the sample spans fewer than 120,000 clones, around 90% being singletons. The genes are TRBV6-6 and TRBJ2-3; D call uncertain. Sample: peripheral blood. The origin of this receptor is a human donor in a cohort sampled during active COVID-19. CDR3 loop: CASSTEGGGTDTQYF. In DNA, the CDR3 is TGTGCCAGCAGTACGGAAGGCGGAGGCACAGATACGCAGTATTTT.